This TCR beta chain was recovered during a study of cytomegalovirus exposure and HLA in healthy donors. Study results and caveats: One variant, a missense change in DCLRE1C, was linked in a later analysis to TCR beta V- and J-gene trimming.

V shed 2 bases and J 4 bases; nucleotides not matched to a gene: 8. Germline CDR1 SGDLS, CDR2 YYNGEE. This CDR3 spans 15 amino acids. With 60 Vbeta and 13 Jbeta primers, the PCR was carried out. The assay was immunoSEQ multiplex PCR, and TCRdb's table has in-frame clones only and misses some. The sample yields hundreds of thousands of clones, about 89% seen once. With respect to this clone: Its target is unknown.

This chain links TRBV9 with TRBJ2-5, with TRBD2 matching 7 bases. The clonotype originates from a woman aged 18-29 years in good health and CMV-seronegative. The sequencing sample was made of PBMCs. The CDR3 protein is CASSVGAGVAETQYF. For the CDR3, the DNA is TGTGCCAGCAGCGTTGGTGCGGGAGTAGCAGAGACCCAGTACTTC.